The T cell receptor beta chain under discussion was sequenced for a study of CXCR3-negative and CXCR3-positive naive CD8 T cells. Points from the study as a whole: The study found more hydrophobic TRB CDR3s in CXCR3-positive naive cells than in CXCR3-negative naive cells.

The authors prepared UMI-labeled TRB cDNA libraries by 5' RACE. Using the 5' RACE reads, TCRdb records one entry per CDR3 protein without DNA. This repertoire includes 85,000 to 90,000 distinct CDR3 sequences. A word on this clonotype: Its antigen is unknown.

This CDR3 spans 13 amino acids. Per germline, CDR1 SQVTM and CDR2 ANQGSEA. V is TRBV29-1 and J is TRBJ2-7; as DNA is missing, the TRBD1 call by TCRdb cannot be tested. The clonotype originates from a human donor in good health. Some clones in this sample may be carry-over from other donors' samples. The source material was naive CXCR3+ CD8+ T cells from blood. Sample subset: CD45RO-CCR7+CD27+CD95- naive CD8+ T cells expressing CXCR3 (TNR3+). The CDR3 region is CSGLGQATYEQYF.